Shown below are 5 T cell receptor beta chains from a single sample sequenced in a study of blood T cell repertoires in COVID-19. The assay was immunoSEQ multiplex PCR, and TCRdb's table has in-frame clones only and misses some. The sample contains 300,000 to 400,000 clones, 70% to 90% of which appear only once. The sample was peripheral blood. These receptors originate from a human donor in a cohort sampled during active COVID-19.

V usage is TRBV6-5 and J usage is TRBJ2-5; D is uncertain. Trimming removed 9 bases from V and 0 bases from J, with 11 bases in between. CDR1 and CDR2 from the germline V gene are MNHEY and SVGAGI. The CDR3 runs 13 residues. CDR3 sequence: CASSVENQETQYF. In nucleotides, the CDR3 is TGTGCCAGTTCCGTTGAGAACCAAGAGACCCAGTACTTC.

This clone was seen once. V and J are TRBV3-1 (or the pseudogene TRBV3-2) and TRBJ1-4; tentatively, D is TRBD1 (5 bases). This CDR3 is built from 14 residues. V gave up 4 bases and J gave up 8 bases, with 14 bases separating them. The V gene's germline CDR1 is LGHDT and CDR2 YNNKEL (reference sequence). For the CDR3, the DNA is TGTGCCAGCAGCCGAGATCGGGGGAGGGAAAAACTGTTTTTT. Its protein product is CASSRDRGREKLFF.

The J gene is TRBJ1-3, the V gene TRBV24-1, with TRBD1 as a possible D gene (6 bases). Trimming left V 3 bases short and J 2 bases short, with 7 bases between. The CDR3 extends over 14 amino acids. Germline CDR1 is KGHDR and CDR2 is SFDVKD. CDR3 in amino acids: CATSDNRAGNTIYF. The CDR3 DNA reads TGTGCCACCAGTGATAACAGGGCTGGAAACACCATATATTTT.

The chain has TRBV9 and TRBJ1-1; TRBD1 matches at 7 bases. CDR1 and CDR2 from the germline V gene are SGDLS and YYNGEE. V shed 0 bases, J shed 4 bases, and the junction held 15 bases outside the gene matches. The CDR3 spans 18 residues. The CDR3 loop is CASSVEGAEANPGTEAFF. The CDR3 DNA reads as TGTGCCAGCAGCGTAGAGGGGGCCGAGGCCAACCCGGGCACTGAAGCTTTCTTT.

This clone has a handful of counts. The chain joins TRBV5-1 to TRBJ2-7, with a possible D match to TRBD1 (6 bases). CDR3 length equals 16 residues. The germline V gene has CDR1 SGHRS and CDR2 YFSETQ. Trimming took 4 bases from V and 2 from J, leaving 19 bases between them. DNA of the CDR3: TGCGCCAGCAGCGCCTTGAAGGGGACACAACCCTACGAGCAGTACTTC. Its protein product is CASSALKGTQPYEQYF. The full variable domain, its missing parts supplied by reference TRBV5-1 and TRBJ2-7, is KAGVTQTPRYLIKTRGQQVTLSCSPISGHRSVSWYQQTPGQGLQFLFEYFSETQRNKGNFPGRFSGRQFSNSRSEMNVSTLELGDSALYLCASSALKGTQPYEQYFGPGTRLTVT.